Sequencing of this T cell receptor beta chain was carried out in a study of blood T cells in healthy people across ages. Looking at the study overall: Through template switching, about one barcoded beta molecule was captured per two T cells, as measured in model experiments.

Every participating donor contributed approximately 10 milliliters of peripheral blood through a draw. The V gene end was trimmed by 5 bases and the J gene end by 3 bases; junction bases not matched to a gene: 10. Germline loops: CDR1 SGHTA, CDR2 FQGNSA. The CDR3 loop spans 15 amino acids. PCR was performed a second time for roughly 7 to 12 cycles using a sample-barcoded 5' primer and a J-beta primer mix. CDR3-containing paired-end reads numbering at least 2.5 million came from each sample. MiXCR was run by TCRdb on the 5' RACE reads, yielding one entry per CDR3 protein. The sample shows about 640,000 distinct CDR3 sequences, approximately 59% of them seen only once.

The specimen sequenced was blood. The clonotype comes from a man between 60 and 75 years old in good health. The genes are TRBV7-2 and TRBJ2-7, with 7 bases aligning to TRBD1. CDR3 in amino acids: CASSLGTASLYEQYF. The CDR3 DNA is TGTGCCAGCAGCCTTGGGACAGCGTCCCTCTACGAGCAGTACTTC. Filled out from reference TRBV7-2 and TRBJ2-7, the complete variable domain reads GAGVSQSPSNKVTEKGKDVELRCDPISGHTALYWYRQSLGQGLEFLIYFQGNSAPDKSGLPSDRFSAERTGGSVSTLTIQRTQQEDSAVYLCASSLGTASLYEQYFGPGTRLTVT.